The rows below give T cell receptor beta chains drawn from one sample of a study of T cells in Graves' hyperthyroidism and ophthalmopathy. In TCRdb, the multiplex PCR reads were re-called with MiXCR into one record per CDR3 protein. The profile shows some 560,000 distinct CDR3 sequences, approximately 14% of them singletons. Sequenced: blood. The receptors were gathered from a woman in her twenties or thirties with Graves' hyperthyroidism. Both conserved end residues are trimmed from each CDR3. Each record gives: V gene, J gene, CDR3 protein.

TRBV24-1	TRBJ2-3	ATSDLSDTQY
TRBV3-1	TRBJ1-1	ASSQAPSTEAF
TRBV19	TRBJ1-5	ASSILGGQPPGDQPQH
TRBV30	TRBJ1-5	AWSSPLGGTGVVSNQPQH
TRBV2	TRBJ1-2	AGQGKVYGYT
TRBV6-2/TRBV6-3	TRBJ1-2	ASGDGGYT
TRBV27	TRBJ2-7	ASSPPYEQY
TRBV6-1	TRBJ2-7	ASPSVGAPYEQY
TRBV5-1	TRBJ2-3	ASSLPGTSEY
TRBV5-1	TRBJ2-7	ASSLEGTGPYEQY
TRBV6-5	TRBJ1-1	ASSYRTGSAF
TRBV7-3	TRBJ2-2	ASSSGLDAGELF
TRBV18	TRBJ1-2	ASSPPGQLYDYT
TRBV6-5	TRBJ1-6	ASSYASSYNSPLH
TRBV6-1	TRBJ2-1	ASSLSGVNYNEQF
TRBV29-1	TRBJ2-5	SVGTKTSGQETQY
TRBV5-1	TRBJ1-2	ASRDRDDYGYT
TRBV5-4	TRBJ2-1	ASRSIAGVGEQF
TRBV20-1	TRBJ2-7	SALLPGQQTYEQY
TRBV3-1	TRBJ2-3	ASSPTPGSTDTQY
TRBV7-2	TRBJ2-1	ASSSPGRWDEQF
TRBV7-3	TRBJ2-1	ASSLTWADEQF
TRBV5-1	TRBJ1-1	ASSTLGQGTEAF
TRBV28	TRBJ2-2	ASSSQLATGELF
TRBV5-1	TRBJ2-7	AREPGLAGEAVYEQY
TRBV12-3/TRBV12-4	TRBJ2-2	ATLAGNTGELF
TRBV7-2	TRBJ2-7	ASSTLFGEQY
TRBV6-1	TRBJ2-3	ASRKGVGTDTQY
TRBV6-1	TRBJ2-7	ASTRDRVPMSYEQY
TRBV29-1	TRBJ2-1	SVGRGGRVVGDEQF
TRBV29-1	TRBJ1-2	SVEDQSYGYT
TRBV10-3	TRBJ1-3	AISEPTGQINTIY
TRBV7-3	TRBJ2-3	ASSPTSNVADTQY
TRBV28	TRBJ1-2	ASSSYRGQSQRYT
TRBV28	TRBJ1-5	ASSFPIGTSNQPQH
TRBV6-2/TRBV6-3	TRBJ1-3	ASSYSMGPGNTIY
TRBV5-1	TRBJ2-7	ASSFDTYEQY
TRBV27	TRBJ1-5	ASSSQGEQPQH
TRBV28	TRBJ2-5	ASSHGLEGGETQY
TRBV6-5	TRBJ2-1	ASSYSIGDLYNEQF
TRBV20-1	TRBJ2-1	SAREFPRTSGDNEQF
TRBV20-1	TRBJ2-3	SARVLAGGPPDTQY
TRBV7-9	TRBJ2-1	ASSPGVSGSRDNEQF
TRBV12-3/TRBV12-4	TRBJ1-1	ASTKDRGQGTEAF
TRBV20-1	TRBJ2-7	SAPASSYEQY
TRBV6-1	TRBJ2-3	ASSTRLAGRADTQY
TRBV19	TRBJ1-5	ASRDRVQQPQH
TRBV2	TRBJ1-2	ASRADPTGGYT
TRBV7-3	TRBJ2-2	ASSLSSGRESGELF
TRBV19	TRBJ2-1	ASSRLAGGNSYNEQF
TRBV12-5	TRBJ2-7	ASGFAGAYEQY
TRBV20-1	TRBJ1-1	SARDDVNTEAF
TRBV12-3/TRBV12-4	TRBJ1-1	ASSLKDFRVWTEAF
TRBV11-2	TRBJ2-1	ASSLFLAGVHEQF
TRBV3-1	TRBJ2-4	ASSQDLLGKYIQY
TRBV5-4	TRBJ1-1	ASSCYPDRVDTEAF